Listed below are T cell receptor beta chains from one sample, sequenced in a study of blood T cell repertoires in COVID-19. The table came from immunoSEQ multiplex PCR; TCRdb's copy has only in-frame clones and leaves some out. This sample has approximately 250,000 clones, with around four fifths found just once. Sequencing was done on a sample of peripheral blood. All receptors derive from a woman aged 60-70 years with active or convalescent COVID-19. The CDR3 runs from the conserved cysteine through the conserved F or W. A D gene is named only where the DNA matches it firmly. Rows give clone size only sometimes, using once, few, many, or a class for an expanded clone.

v_gene	d_gene	abundance	len	j_gene	CDR3aa	CDR3nt
TRBV4-1	-	-	15	TRBJ1-3	CASSHGQHSGNTIYF	TGCGCCAGCAGCCATGGACAGCACTCTGGAAACACCATATATTTT
TRBV19	-	-	17	TRBJ2-2	CASSIVWGGADTGELFF	TGTGCCAGTAGTATAGTTTGGGGGGGCGCAGACACCGGGGAGCTGTTTTTT
TRBV19	-	-	17	TRBJ1-2	CASSNPAGRTGNYGYTF	TGTGCCAGTAGCAACCCTGCGGGGAGGACTGGTAACTATGGCTACACCTTC
TRBV5-1	-	-	14	TRBJ2-2	CASKGQANTGELFF	TGCGCCAGCAAGGGACAAGCGAACACCGGGGAGCTGTTTTTT
TRBV29-1	-	-	14	TRBJ1-1	CSVAEGYGDTEAFF	TGCAGCGTTGCCGAGGGATACGGGGACACTGAAGCTTTCTTT
TRBV20-1	-	-	11	TRBJ2-3	CSERLIDTQYF	TGCAGTGAGAGATTGATAGATACGCAGTATTTT
TRBV30	-	-	13	TRBJ2-7	CAWSKGQAYEQYF	TGTGCCTGGAGTAAGGGACAAGCCTACGAGCAGTACTTC
TRBV19	TRBD1	-	16	TRBJ2-3	CATSPSPRGLGDTQYF	TGTGCCACCTCCCCTTCTCCCAGGGGGCTCGGGGATACGCAGTATTTT
TRBV19	TRBD2	-	17	TRBJ2-2	CASSITGSGERSGELFF	TGTGCCAGTAGTATTACGGGGAGCGGGGAAAGGTCAGGGGAGCTGTTTTTT
TRBV15	TRBD1	-	15	TRBJ2-7	CATSSRDRGVYEQYF	TGTGCCACCAGCTCCCGGGACAGGGGGGTATACGAGCAGTACTTC
TRBV9	-	-	15	TRBJ1-1	CASSPQPLTGPRAFF	TGTGCCAGCAGCCCTCAGCCCCTGACAGGCCCGAGGGCTTTCTTT
TRBV5-1	TRBD1	-	15	TRBJ2-5	CASSGGQAYQETQYF	TGCGCCAGCAGCGGGGGACAGGCTTACCAAGAGACCCAGTACTTC
TRBV3-1/TRBV3-2	-	-	13	TRBJ1-2	CASSQAQGYGYTF	TGTGCCAGCAGCCAAGCTCAGGGCTATGGCTACACCTTC
TRBV29-1	-	-	13	TRBJ2-5	CSVVPGVSETQYF	TGCAGCGTTGTCCCGGGGGTATCGGAGACCCAGTACTTC
TRBV11-3	-	once	16	TRBJ2-7	CASRDRRARGSGEQYF	TGTGCCAGTAGAGACAGGCGCGCGAGGGGCTCGGGGGAGCAGTACTTC
TRBV7-9	TRBD1	-	15	TRBJ1-2	CASSLAQDRGHGYTF	TGTGCCAGCAGCTTAGCGCAGGACAGGGGGCATGGCTACACCTTC
TRBV5-1	-	once	12	TRBJ2-2	CASSFPAGELFF	TGCGCCAGCAGCTTTCCCGCCGGGGAGCTGTTTTTT
TRBV11-3	TRBD2	-	16	TRBJ2-1	CASSSYSSGALNEQFF	TGTGCCAGCAGCTCATACTCTAGCGGGGCCCTCAATGAGCAGTTCTTC
TRBV19	-	-	15	TRBJ1-1	CASSIREGTNTEAFF	TGTGCCAGTAGTATCCGGGAAGGAACAAACACTGAAGCTTTCTTT
TRBV19	TRBD1	-	15	TRBJ2-5	CASSIDLGQGETQYF	TGTGCCAGTAGTATAGATCTTGGACAGGGAGAGACCCAGTACTTC
TRBV28	-	-	13	TRBJ1-1	CASSTGLNTEAFF	TGTGCCAGCAGTACAGGGCTAAACACTGAAGCTTTCTTT
TRBV2	TRBD1	-	15	TRBJ1-2	CASSARTGGDYGYTF	TGTGCCAGCAGTGCAAGGACAGGGGGCGACTATGGCTACACCTTC
TRBV10-3	-	-	12	TRBJ2-3	CAISASTDTQYF	TGTGCCATCAGTGCTAGCACAGATACGCAGTATTTT
TRBV6-2/TRBV6-3	-	-	15	TRBJ2-5	CASSSLRTYQETQYF	TGTGCCAGCAGCAGCTTACGGACTTACCAAGAGACCCAGTACTTC
TRBV2	TRBD2	-	15	TRBJ2-1	CASSLLAGVFDEQFF	TGTGCCAGCAGTTTATTAGCGGGAGTGTTCGATGAGCAGTTCTTC
TRBV14	-	-	17	TRBJ1-2	CASSQVFARANYYGYTF	TGTGCCAGCAGCCAAGTTTTCGCCAGGGCGAACTACTATGGCTACACCTTC
TRBV5-1	-	once	15	TRBJ2-2	CASSLWTANTGELFF	TGCGCCAGCAGCTTATGGACAGCGAACACCGGGGAGCTGTTTTTT
TRBV20-1	-	-	11	TRBJ2-1	CSASGIDEQFF	TGCAGTGCTAGCGGTATCGATGAGCAGTTCTTC
TRBV30	-	-	13	TRBJ1-1	CAWTPGRGAEAFF	TGTGCCTGGACCCCGGGGAGGGGGGCTGAAGCTTTCTTT
TRBV5-1	-	-	13	TRBJ1-2	CASSLVSEYGYTF	TGCGCCAGCAGCTTGGTCAGTGAATATGGCTACACCTTC
TRBV6-5	-	-	13	TRBJ2-4	CASRLWEEDIQYF	TGTGCCAGCAGGCTATGGGAGGAGGACATTCAGTACTTC
TRBV4-1	TRBD2	-	16	TRBJ2-3	CASSPGWGGTTDTQYF	TGCGCCAGCAGCCCAGGGTGGGGGGGAACGACAGATACGCAGTATTTT
TRBV28	TRBD2	-	16	TRBJ2-7	CASRRGLAGVSYEQYF	TGTGCCAGCAGAAGGGGTCTAGCGGGAGTCTCCTACGAGCAGTACTTC
TRBV19	TRBD2	-	16	TRBJ2-7	CASSTRLLAGGYEQYF	TGTGCCAGTAGTACCAGACTACTAGCGGGAGGGTACGAGCAGTACTTC
TRBV20-1	TRBD2	-	13	TRBJ2-5	CSASLAGKETQYF	TGCAGTGCTAGTCTAGCGGGGAAAGAGACCCAGTACTTC
TRBV29-1	TRBD2	-	14	TRBJ2-1	CSVVPQGLAGGQFF	TGCAGCGTTGTCCCCCAGGGACTAGCGGGGGGGCAGTTCTTC
TRBV29-1	-	few	15	TRBJ2-3	CSVQRVFGSTDTQYF	TGCAGCGTTCAGAGGGTGTTTGGGAGCACAGATACGCAGTATTTT
TRBV6-5	-	-	15	TRBJ1-2	CASRIRITANYGYTF	TGTGCCAGCAGGATACGGATAACAGCTAACTATGGCTACACCTTC
TRBV6-5	-	once	11	TRBJ1-2	CASSRGNGYTF	TGTGCCAGCAGCCGGGGTAATGGCTACACCTTC
TRBV5-1	-	once	13	TRBJ1-4	CASSLAGNEKLFF	TGCGCCAGCAGCTTGGCCGGTAATGAAAAACTGTTTTTT
TRBV4-1	-	-	17	TRBJ2-3	CASSPRKWSEITDTQYF	TGCGCCAGCAGCCCTCGAAAATGGAGCGAAATCACAGATACGCAGTATTTT
TRBV4-1	-	-	13	TRBJ1-6	CASSQDYNSPLHF	TGCGCCAGCAGCCAAGACTACAATTCACCCCTCCACTTT
TRBV2	TRBD2	-	13	TRBJ2-7	CATQLAGLYEQYF	TGTGCCACCCAACTAGCGGGCCTCTACGAGCAGTACTTC